This T cell receptor beta chain derives from a study of blood T cell repertoires in COVID-19. Background on the study: Sample material is recorded as cDNA or gDNA derived from T cells, B-cell-depleted T cells, or PBMCs.

The CDR3 is made up of 14 amino acids. In germline, CDR1 is MNHEY, CDR2 SMNVEV (reference sequence). With 2 bases removed from V and 3 bases from J, the gap between germline ends came to 11 bases. Individuals aged about 18 to 100 years were recruited from around 22 US areas. As handled by the study authors: Reference gene primer amplification in the assay estimated nucleated cell counts. Method: immunoSEQ multiplex PCR; TCRdb's copy keeps in-frame clones and lacks some. V, J and clone size are taken as reported in that table, and D and trimming were inferred from the DNA itself. Found here are around 320,000 clones, 85% to 95% of them singletons; the top ten hold roughly 3.9%.

Sequenced input: PBMCs or T cells enriched from blood (not recorded which). The V gene is TRBV27, the J gene TRBJ2-7; TRBD1 is a possible D gene (6 bases). The receptor's source is a woman in her twenties or thirties who had been exposed to COVID-19. The CDR3 DNA reads TGTGCCAGCAGTTTAGGAACAGGGAGCTACGAGCAGTACTTC. Protein product: CASSLGTGSYEQYF.